These 9 T cell receptor beta chains share one sample of origin, sequenced in a study of T-cell memory formation after mild COVID-19. TCRdb used MiXCR to reprocess the 5' RACE reads, holding one entry per CDR3 protein. The sample has 250,000 to 350,000 distinct CDR3 sequences; less than 20% are singletons. Sample: PBMCs or a T cell subset sorted from them (not recorded which). These receptors originate from a man aged 18 to 30 who had mild COVID-19 (a few samples of this study predate the infection). Cell type and time point are not known.

The chain links TRBV12-3 or TRBV12-4 to TRBJ2-4, with unresolved D. Trimming left V 6 bases short and J 0 bases short, with 9 bases between. CDR3 size: 14 residues. The CDR3 nucleotides read TGTGCCAGCAGCCGCCAGATAGCCAAAAACATTCAGTACTTC. It translates to CASSRQIAKNIQYF.

This clonotype has more than one count but fewer than ten. The chain carries TRBV29-1 and TRBJ2-3; D call uncertain. The CDR3 covers 14 residues. The germline CDR1 and CDR2 sequences are SQVTM and ANQGSEA. V lost 4 bases to trimming and J lost 1 base, with 12 bases between them. CDR3 sequence: CSVVLGLGTDTQYF. CDR3 nucleotides: TGCAGCGTTGTTTTAGGGCTTGGCACAGATACGCAGTATTTT.

This clonotype was seen repeatedly, ten times or more. The chain has TRBV12-3 or TRBV12-4 and TRBJ2-5; 11 positions match TRBD2. Trimming took 6 bases from V and 5 from J; bases not matched to a gene: 11. The CDR3 covers 16 residues. The CDR3 nucleotides read TGTGCCAGCAGGGGTGAGACTAGCGGGGTATCGGAGACCCAGTACTTC. Residues: CASRGETSGVSETQYF.

This clonotype appeared many times. The CDR3 region is CSVEGGREAYNEQFF. The DNA of the CDR3 is TGCAGCGTTGAGGGGGGCAGGGAAGCCTACAATGAGCAGTTCTTC. The chain recombines TRBV29-1 with TRBJ2-1; TRBD1 or TRBD2 may be the D gene (6 bases each). Deletions cut 3 bases from V and 2 bases from J, with 14 bases between. Germline values: CDR1 SQVTM, CDR2 ANQGSEA. The CDR3 runs to 15 residues.

The gene calls are TRBV11-2 and TRBJ2-7; TRBD1 matches at 8 bases. This CDR3 has 14 amino acids. After removal of 5 bases from V and 2 bases from J, the junction contained 5 bases not matched to a gene. The germline V gene encodes CDR1 SGHAT and CDR2 FQNNGV. The chain's CDR3 is CASSVDRAAYEQYF. Here the CDR3 DNA reads TGTGCCAGCAGCGTGGACAGGGCTGCCTACGAGCAGTACTTC.

The V call is TRBV5-1, the J call TRBJ2-7, with a tentative D call TRBD1 (5 bases). The CDR3 runs 13 residues. Germline V gives CDR1 SGHRS, CDR2 YFSETQ. V was clipped by 7 bases and J by 0 bases, with 11 bases between them. The CDR3 bases are TGCGCCAGCCAGGGTCCGGGCTCCTACGAGCAGTACTTC. This gives the protein CASQGPGSYEQYF.

This clonotype turned up a few times. The chain has TRBV7-2 and TRBJ2-3, with 14 bases matching TRBD2. Germline loops: CDR1 SGHTA, CDR2 FQGNSA. Germline trimming cut 5 bases from V and 0 bases from J; bases unmatched to any gene: 7. The CDR3 spans 18 residues. The CDR3 region is CASSGLAGGWGSTDTQYF. DNA of the CDR3: TGTGCCAGCAGCGGACTAGCGGGGGGTTGGGGAAGCACAGATACGCAGTATTTT.

This clonotype was seen a handful of times. The chain has TRBV7-9 and TRBJ2-5; no definite D call. Deletions cut 4 bases from V and 2 bases from J, with 11 bases between. This CDR3 spans 14 amino acids. CDR1 SEHNR and CDR2 FQNEAQ come from the germline V gene (reference sequence). The CDR3 region has the DNA TGTGCCAGCAGCTCCTCAATGCGGCAAGAGACCCAGTACTTC. This sequence encodes CASSSSMRQETQYF.

This clonotype was recorded a few times. V gene TRBV15 combines with J gene TRBJ2-6; 7 nucleotides match TRBD2. Per the germline V gene, CDR1 is LNHNV and CDR2 is YYDKDF (reference sequence). J lost 0 bases, V lost 4 bases, and 3 bases had no gene match. The CDR3 consists of 16 residues. The CDR3 coding sequence is TGTGCCACCAGCAAGCGGGGACTCTCTGGGGCCAACGTCCTGACTTTC. It encodes CATSKRGLSGANVLTF.